Listed below are T cell receptor beta chains from one sample, sequenced in a study of blood T cell repertoires in COVID-19. The repertoire was sequenced with immunoSEQ multiplex PCR; TCRdb's copy has only in-frame clones and lacks some. The repertoire holds 130,000 to 150,000 clones, with over 75% as singletons. Sequenced input: peripheral blood. The receptor source for this set is a woman aged 45 to 65 with acute or convalescent COVID-19. Both conserved end residues are part of each CDR3. The D gene is left open where the match is weak. Rows give clone size only sometimes, using once, few, many, or a class for an expanded clone.

CATPGAQDGYTF TGTGCCACGCCAGGGGCGCAGGACGGCTACACCTTC TRBJ1-2 NA TRBV6-6 NA 12
CASSDGGGARYEQYF TGCGCCAGCAGTGATGGGGGAGGGGCCCGCTACGAGCAGTACTTC TRBJ2-7 TRBD2 TRBV10-1 NA 15
CASSLSGVGVQPQHF TGTGCCAGCAGCTTGTCAGGGGTGGGAGTCCAGCCCCAGCATTTT TRBJ1-5 NA TRBV5-6 NA 15
CASSLQGANTIYF TGTGCCAGCAGTCTCCAGGGGGCAAACACCATATATTTT TRBJ1-3 TRBD1 TRBV7-9 NA 13
CASSLAKHTDTQYF TGTGCCAGCAGCTTGGCTAAGCATACAGATACGCAGTATTTT TRBJ2-3 NA TRBV5-4 NA 14
CASSLAGNQPQHF TGTGCCAGCAGCTTGGCCGGCAATCAGCCCCAGCATTTT TRBJ1-5 NA TRBV5-6 NA 13
CASSYLTATNTEAFF TGTGCCAGCAGTTACCTGACAGCTACGAACACTGAAGCTTTCTTT TRBJ1-1 NA TRBV2 NA 15
CASSESGSPIAYEQYF TGTGCCAGCAGTGAGTCGGGTTCCCCTATTGCCTACGAGCAGTACTTC TRBJ2-7 NA TRBV9 NA 16
CASTLMNTEAFF TGTGCCAGCACCCTAATGAACACTGAAGCTTTCTTT TRBJ1-1 NA TRBV12-3/TRBV12-4 NA 12
CASGPGQNTGELFF TGCGCCAGTGGGCCGGGACAGAACACCGGGGAGCTGTTTTTT TRBJ2-2 NA TRBV5-1 once 14
CASSPPERGYGYTF TGTGCCAGCTCACCACCGGAAAGGGGGTATGGCTACACCTTC TRBJ1-2 NA TRBV18 NA 14